This T cell receptor beta chain was observed in a study of cytomegalovirus exposure and HLA in healthy donors (TCRdb year 2017). Looking at the study overall: An earlier analysis of approximately 640 of the donors reported roughly 300 Gb of sequence data and around 120 million unique TCR beta sequences from 150 million to 200 million T cells. Class I and class II HLA loci were covered by the typing at four-digit resolution. To study patterns of TCR occurrence, a later analysis re-analyzed previously published TCR beta repertoires from 666 donors and added high-resolution HLA genotyping. Among 398 genotyped donors of the cohort, an average of roughly 240,000 unique TCR beta nucleotide sequences were sequenced per donor, roughly a sixth of them non-productive. The genetic ancestry cluster associated with self-reported Caucasian donors included 80% to 90% of the 300 to 400 genotyped donors. A later genetic analysis used genome-wide SNP genotypes for about 65% of the 666 donors, treating that subset as a discovery cohort. The study was designed to test whether signatures of past pathogen exposure could be identified by cataloging public T cell receptors. The later analysis used no new phenotypic data to find candidate immune exposures, relying instead on TCR beta sequences and their occurrence across donors. Besides the first cohort of around 670 subjects, a separate validation cohort made up of 120 different subjects was used. An early release that covered roughly 600 HLA-typed donors contained 250 to 350 gigabases of sequencing data and 85 million to 100 million unique TCR sequences. Five DR-DQ haplotypes were handled as single units for association and clustering, since linkage in the cohort was strong. The T cell repertoires of 550 to 850 subjects were profiled by immunosequencing and related to cytomegalovirus serostatus. All discovery cohort repertoires had been generated using a single sequencing platform. To predict cytomegalovirus infection status, the study combined high-throughput TCR immunosequencing, statistical association of individual TCRs with disease status, and machine learning. To decide whether each TCR beta V gene segment behaved as functional or pseudogenic, an earlier analysis of approximately 600 of the donors relied on high-throughput TCR beta sequencing. Donor age, sex, ethnicity and CMV serostatus were compiled alongside the repertoire data. The number of donors typed differed by locus, with about 620-630 for A, B, C, DRB1 and DQB1, more than 500 for DQA1, approximately 580 for DPA1, and around 430 for DPB1. General conclusions and limits of the study: A later genetic analysis associated a missense DCLRE1C variant with V-gene and J-gene trimming of TCR beta chains, and an independent cohort replicated the association. Because some donors lacked HLA typing at each locus, the association tests relied only on the typed subset. The presence/absence analyses assumed that sequencing depth was roughly uniform across donors, and that assumption may not be true. In both the original and validation cohorts, the classifier was reported to diagnose cytomegalovirus status with high specificity and sensitivity. Because counts were too low, roughly 17 rarely observed V segments, including chromosome 9 orphons, were left out of the earlier analysis of some 640 of the donors. In a later analysis, some 18,000 TCR beta sequences were associated with specific HLA alleles at a false discovery rate of 0.05. According to a later analysis, most CMV-associated TCR beta chains appeared to be HLA-restricted, and the HLA associations seemed to be driven largely by CMV exposure. A further reported finding was that TCR beta sequences accurately predicted the HLA-A and HLA-B alleles for most subjects in the first cohort. Compared with equally common non-associated chains, HLA-associated TCR beta chains in a later analysis were more clonally expanded and had lower generation probabilities. In an earlier analysis of about 540 of the donors, most TCR beta V segments were observed in productive rearrangements about 90% or about 30% of the time, broadly matching IMGT annotations. A cluster of highly shared sequence variants was judged likely to be a technical artifact of the sequencing pipeline. In vitro tests confirmed that a few of the cytomegalovirus-associated TCR beta chains recognize cytomegalovirus antigens. According to a later analysis, TCR association rates differed among HLA loci, with DRB1 alleles showing the most associated TCRs and HLA-C alleles showing the fewest. According to the authors, the approach could potentially be generalized to other disease states and immunological phenotypes. In a later genetic analysis, fewer N-insertions in productive TCRs were reported among donors in an Asian-associated ancestry cluster than the approximately 670-donor mean. In this cohort, only TCR beta chains were sequenced, and detectable features were limited by the absence of alpha or paired-chain data. Most TCR sequences were seen in very few donors, while some public TCRs were found in many individuals. The study listed 150 to 200 TCR beta chains as associated with cytomegalovirus. A later analysis reported that several top co-occurrence clusters appeared linked to parvovirus B19, influenza, CMV and Epstein-Barr virus. The only immune exposure information available for the cohort was CMV serostatus. Some IMGT-functional V segments, including TRBV6-2 and TRBV6-3, could not be distinguished by the 87-base-pair reads and were therefore excluded. Assigning TCR associations to individual alleles was difficult when HLA alleles, especially DR and DQ, strongly co-occurred. Correlated functional status among segregating V segments might be attributable to linkage disequilibrium, but an unknown experimental factor could not be ruled out.

CDR1 and CDR2, looked up from the germline V gene (reference sequence), are SEHNR and FQNEAQ. Here V drops 5 bases and J drops 2 bases, and the junction holds 5 bases not matched to any gene. Including the terminal cysteine and phenylalanine, the CDR3 comprises 16 residues. Only CDR3 DNA remains: 48 bases, in frame from the first base. As for this clone: Its antigen is not yet known. Base qualities are not provided; no much larger clone lies one nucleotide away.

The cohort comprised around 690 healthy bone marrow donors. At the time of sampling, all cohort members were nominally healthy, though unrecorded immune exposures were likely present. The donor was CMV seronegative and was included in the group of a few hundred seronegative cohort members. Each donor provided a peripheral blood sample, and peripheral blood mononuclear cells were used for TCR beta sequencing. Genomic DNA extraction from the blood cell samples was performed with the Qiagen DNeasy Blood Extraction Kit. The library was built by means of the immunoSEQ multiplex PCR assay. A mixture of 60 forward primers for TCR Vbeta segments and 13 reverse primers for TCR Jbeta segments was used in the multiplex PCR. Amplification of the CDR3 region of rearranged TCR beta genes was performed with a multiplex PCR assay on genomic DNA. The amplified TCR beta libraries were sequenced on the Illumina HiSeq System as 87-base-pair reads. The published analysis was carried out like this. A later analysis tallied 70 million to 100 million unique TCR beta chains across the 650 to 750 repertoires, and approximately 11 million of those chains were shared by two or more donors. To remove PCR and sequencing errors, raw reads were error-corrected and collapsed into unique sequences using a nearest-neighbor algorithm that merged closely related sequences. Alignment of CDR3 sequences to IMGT reference sequences was used to assign V, D and J gene segments. Each retained sequence needed at least a six-nucleotide match to both a V gene segment and a J gene segment. Rearrangements were called productive when the CDR3 lacked stop codons and stayed in frame with V and J; all others were non-productive. Following IMGT convention, CDR3 was defined as the stretch from the second conserved V-encoded cysteine to the conserved J-encoded phenylalanine. The earlier analysis of approximately 500 of the donors excluded sequences that lacked an unambiguous match to a single V gene segment. An earlier analysis of approximately 590 of the donors classified V segments as functional when productive rearrangements were above 56.7% and as segregating when the standard deviation between donors was above 5%. A statistical classification framework was built for diagnosing cytomegalovirus status from the catalog of TCR beta chain sequences. In a later analysis, V and J genes were assigned by comparing TCR nucleotide sequences against IMGT/GENE-DB human TR gene sequences. The TCRdist pipeline was used in a later analysis to assign CDR3 sequences and most-parsimonious VDJ recombination scenarios. In a later analysis, every TCR beta chain was defined by the combination of its CDR3 amino acid sequence and its V-gene family, and reads without a unique V-gene family were dropped. In a later analysis, around 650 highly shared, low-generation-probability nucleotide sequences were removed to address suspected cross-contamination and a sequencing artifact. In a later analysis, a clonal expansion index for each public chain was calculated from normalized within-repertoire ranks of inferred template counts. In a later analysis, generation probabilities were computed with a VDJ recombination model fitted to out-of-frame rearrangements, and the resulting probabilities were checked against IGoR. A later analysis scored TCR-TCR, TCR-HLA and TCR-CMV co-occurrence with hypergeometric tests, applying a repertoire-size bias correction to TCR pairs. False discovery rates were estimated in a later analysis by permuting HLA or CMV assignments 20 times. In a later analysis, co-occurring TCRs were grouped using DBSCAN, with TCRdist sequence similarity added in when clustering inside HLA-allele-positive subsets. Repertoires with fewer than 30,000 or more than 120,000 public chains, plus five repertoires with anomalous nucleotide sharing, were excluded from co-occurrence clustering. In its TCRdb copy, this immuneACCESS table keeps in-frame sequences only and misses some clones. Where compared with another copy, unresolved V genes explain less than half of these, and the others have no known cause. V and J calls and clone size are those listed in that table; D and trimming were worked out from the DNA. The sample table holds about 94,000 clones, of which about three fifths were seen once. The ten largest clones add up to under 4% of the sample.

The TCR was taken from a man aged 25-40 years in good health and CMV-seronegative. The rearranged chain carries TRBV7-9 and TRBJ2-5; TRBD2 matches 13 bases in the middle. The material sequenced was PBMCs. The nucleotides read TGTGCCAGCAGCCGCCGGACTAGCGGGAGTCAAGAGACCCAGTACTTC. It specifies CASSRRTSGSQETQYF.